A single sample is the source of the 3 T cell receptor beta chains below, sequenced in a study of T cell responses to AZD1222 COVID-19 vaccine. Data came from immunoSEQ multiplex PCR; TCRdb stores just in-frame clones and leaves some out. This repertoire includes about 140,000 clones. The source material was peripheral blood. The receptors originated from an adult in good health.

This sequence joins TRBV28 and TRBJ1-2; 10 bases align to TRBD1. After removal of 4 bases from V and 7 bases from J, the junction contained 9 bases not matched to a gene. Per the germline V gene, CDR1 is MDHEN and CDR2 is SYDVKM. CDR3 length equals 15 residues. This CDR3 is CASSSGTGVIGGYTF. For the CDR3, the DNA is TGTGCCAGCAGTTCTGGGACAGGGGTGATCGGTGGCTACACCTTC.

J is TRBJ1-6 and V is TRBV5-1, with D possibly matching TRBD1 (6 bases). CDR1 is SGHRS and CDR2 is YFSETQ in the germline V gene. The CDR3 contains 18 residues. V was trimmed by 3 bases and J by 0 bases, leaving 16 bases between them. Written as DNA, the CDR3 is TGCGCCAGCAGCTGGGGACACCCACGAGGCTCCTATAATTCACCCCTCCACTTT. Its translation is CASSWGHPRGSYNSPLHF.

Details on this clone: Other DNA sequences within the sample encode an identical CDR3. The chain couples TRBV9 to TRBJ2-1; TRBD2 is a possible D gene (5 bases). V gave up 0 bases and J gave up 3 bases, with 10 bases separating them. Per germline, CDR1 SGDLS and CDR2 YYNGEE. The CDR3 loop spans 15 amino acids. The CDR3 here is CASSVATGSYNEQFF. The CDR3 DNA sequence: TGTGCCAGCAGCGTAGCTACGGGAAGCTACAATGAGCAGTTCTTC.